Listed here are 14 T cell receptor beta chains from one sample, sequenced in a study of T cells after yellow fever vaccination. TCRdb re-called the 5' RACE reads with MiXCR, one entry per CDR3 protein. This sample carries about 500,000 distinct CDR3 sequences, less than 20% of them seen once, and the ten largest clones take approximately 15%. The material was PBMCs, obtained less than 6 days after the first yellow fever vaccination. These receptors were obtained from a man between 18 and 35 years old who received the YFV17D yellow fever vaccine.

A few counts support this clonotype. The chain employs TRBV4-3 and TRBJ2-3; D might be TRBD1 or TRBD2, each matching 6 bases. Per germline, CDR1 LGHNA and CDR2 YSLEER. Between the trimmed V and J ends, which lost 6 bases and 2 bases, there was a span of 15 bases. The CDR3 is 15 residues long. The CDR3 nucleotides are TGCGCCAGCAGACGGGGGCGATTCTTCACAGATACGCAGTATTTT. Translating gives CASRRGRFFTDTQYF.

The table lists this clonotype with a few counts. CDR3 protein: CASTSRPNQPQHF. The CDR3 DNA is TGTGCCAGCACCTCACGTCCCAATCAGCCCCAGCATTTT. The chain carries TRBV12-3 or TRBV12-4 and TRBJ1-5; D is unresolved. The CDR3 has 13 residues. V lost 7 bases to trimming and J lost 3 bases, with 10 bases between them.

CDR3 sequence (DNA): TGTGCCACCAGTGATCATAGCGGGGGGGCCTACAATGAGCAGTTCTTC. Encoded protein: CATSDHSGGAYNEQFF. This sequence joins TRBV24-1 and TRBJ2-1; 11 nucleotides align to TRBD2. The CDR3 extends over 16 amino acids. J lost 2 bases, V lost 3 bases, and 2 bases had no gene match. The germline gives CDR1 KGHDR, CDR2 SFDVKD.

This clonotype appeared a few times. J is TRBJ2-2 and V is TRBV13; either TRBD1 or TRBD2 may fit D (5 bases each). The CDR3 is 16 amino acids. The V gene's germline CDR1 is PRHDT and CDR2 FYEKMQ (reference sequence). Trimming removed 0 bases from V and 5 bases from J, with 13 bases in between. The CDR3 bases are TGTGCCAGCAGCTTAGGGCTAGCAGGGCTAACCGGGGAGCTGTTTTTT. Its protein product is CASSLGLAGLTGELFF.

This clonotype was counted only a few times. This chain joins TRBV7-6 and TRBJ2-2; a weak D match, TRBD2 (5 bases). The CDR3 is 15 residues long. The V gene lost 3 bases and the J gene lost 3 bases, with 11 bases spanning the gap. Germline V gene lookup returns CDR1 SGHVS and CDR2 FNYEAQ. The CDR3 loop is CASSLSMGDTGELFF. As DNA, the CDR3 is TGTGCCAGCAGCTTGAGTATGGGAGACACCGGGGAGCTGTTTTTT.

The V and J genes are TRBV20-1 and TRBJ1-1; 9 bases align to TRBD1. The junction had 11 bases not matched to a gene; V was cut back by 0 bases and J by 3 bases. The germline V gene has CDR1 DFQATT and CDR2 SNEGSKA (reference sequence). This CDR3 region has 17 residues. The CDR3 loop reads CSARDWGTGRRDTEAFF. The CDR3 bases are TGCAGTGCTAGAGATTGGGGGACAGGGCGACGGGACACTGAAGCTTTCTTT.

The chain couples TRBV9 to TRBJ2-5; D may be TRBD2 (5 bases). V gave up 1 base and J gave up 4 bases, with 14 bases separating them. This CDR3 region has 15 residues. Germline CDR1 and CDR2: SGDLS and YYNGEE. DNA for the CDR3: TGTGCCAGCAGCGTACAGGACTTCCCACGAGAGACCCAGTACTTC. Translation gives CASSVQDFPRETQYF.

In this sample, this clonotype turned up once. The rearrangement joins TRBV11-2 to TRBJ2-5, with 8 bases matching TRBD2. CDR1 is SGHAT and CDR2 is FQNNGV in the germline V gene. This CDR3 is built from 15 residues. The V segment lost 3 bases and the J segment 6 bases; nucleotides outside the gene matches: 9. CDR3 sequence reads: CASSLGFGGAQTQYF. For the CDR3, the DNA is TGTGCCAGCAGCTTGGGGTTCGGGGGGGCTCAGACCCAGTACTTC. Filled out from reference TRBV11-2 and TRBJ2-5, the complete variable domain reads EAGVAQSPRYKIIEKRQSVAFWCNPISGHATLYWYQQILGQGPKLLIQFQNNGVVDDSQLPKDRFSAERLKGVDSTLKIQPAKLEDSAVYLCASSLGFGGAQTQYFGPGTRLLVL.

The V gene is TRBV4-2, the J gene TRBJ2-1; TRBD2 matches 11 bases. This CDR3 region has 16 residues. V dropped 0 bases and J dropped 8; count of bases not matched to a gene: 6. Per the germline V gene, CDR1 is LGHNA and CDR2 is YNFKEQ. This CDR3 reads CASSQEMTSGADEQFF. Written as DNA, the CDR3 is TGTGCCAGCAGCCAAGAAATGACTAGCGGGGCCGATGAGCAGTTCTTC.

The chain carries TRBV6-1 and TRBJ2-2, with D possibly called TRBD1 or TRBD2 (5 bases each). The germline CDR1 and CDR2 sequences are MNHNS and SASEGT. V was trimmed by 6 bases and J by 5 bases, leaving 16 bases between them. CDR3 size: 15 residues. As DNA, the CDR3 is TGTGCCAGCAGCAGGAAATCGTGGGGGACCGGGGAGCTGTTTTTT. Its translation: CASSRKSWGTGELFF.

This chain links TRBV7-9 with TRBJ2-7; 9 nucleotides line up with TRBD1. This CDR3 has 17 residues. V lost 5 bases to trimming and J lost 3 bases; unmatched junction nucleotides: 14. Germline CDR1 reads SEHNR; CDR2 reads FQNEAQ (reference sequence). The CDR3 DNA is TGTGCCAGCAGCCCATCCAACCGTTGGGACAGGGACTACGAGCAGTACTTC. Translating gives CASSPSNRWDRDYEQYF. Based on the CDR3 plus reference TRBV7-9 and TRBJ2-7, the full variable domain is DTGVSQNPRHKITKRGQNVTFRCDPISEHNRLYWYRQTLGQGPEFLTYFQNEAQLEKSRLLSDRFSAERPKGSFSTLEIQRTEQGDSAMYLCASSPSNRWDRDYEQYFGPGTRLTVT.

The chain couples TRBV9 to TRBJ2-2; TRBD2 matches 8 bases. CDR1 and CDR2 from the germline V gene are SGDLS and YYNGEE. The V gene end was trimmed by 3 bases and the J gene end by 8 bases; junction bases not matched to a gene: 9. The CDR3 is made up of 15 amino acids. The CDR3, as DNA: TGTGCCAGCAGCGCCCGGGGGGGCCTTTCGGGGGAGCTGTTTTTT. This encodes CASSARGGLSGELFF.

This sequence joins TRBV5-1 and TRBJ1-3; TRBD1 might be the D (5 bases). The CDR3 runs 14 residues. The germline V gene encodes CDR1 SGHRS and CDR2 YFSETQ. Between the trimmed V and J ends, which lost 1 base and 3 bases, there was a span of 8 bases. The DNA for the CDR3 is TGCGCCAGCAGCTTGCAAGGGGTTGGAAACACCATATATTTT. Translated, it gives CASSLQGVGNTIYF.

CDR3 DNA sequence: TGTGCCACCTCCACCGGGGCAGGGGGAACCGGGGAGCTGTTTTTT. Encoded protein: CATSTGAGGTGELFF. The chain employs TRBV24-1 and TRBJ2-2; 7 bases match TRBD1. After removal of 9 bases from V and 5 bases from J, the junction contained 11 bases not matched to a gene. The germline V gene encodes CDR1 KGHDR and CDR2 SFDVKD. CDR3 length equals 15 residues.